What follows are 15 T cell receptor beta chains derived from one specimen sequenced in a study of Graves' ophthalmopathy and Graves' hyperthyroidism. Researchers took RNA transcripts and amplified TCR beta CDR3 regions from them. HTBI-primed RT-PCR formed the first round, and a multiplex PCR formed the second. TCRdb reanalysed the multiplex PCR reads using MiXCR and keeps one entry per CDR3 protein. Of about 400,000 distinct CDR3 sequences listed, 15% to 20% are singletons. The sequenced material came from peripheral blood. Every receptor here comes from a woman between 18 and 30 years old with Graves' ophthalmopathy.

The V gene is TRBV6-5, the J gene TRBJ2-6, with TRBD1 as a possible D gene (5 bases). Germline CDR1 MNHEY, CDR2 SVGAGI. CDR3 length: 16 residues. Trimming stripped 2 bases from V and 0 bases from J, with 8 bases between. CDR3: CASSYPGHSGANVLTF. Here the CDR3 DNA reads TGTGCCAGCAGTTACCCAGGGCACTCTGGGGCCAACGTCCTGACTTTC.

This clonotype was observed many times. V is TRBV7-2 and J is TRBJ2-5; unclear D gene. Germline V gives CDR1 SGHTA, CDR2 FQGNSA. The CDR3 sequence is 14 residues long. Trimming cost V 0 bases and J 5 bases, with 10 bases left between them. CDR3 sequence: CASSLAPPRETQYF. CDR3 nucleotide sequence: TGTGCCAGCAGCTTAGCTCCCCCGCGGGAGACCCAGTACTTC. The full variable domain, in which reference TRBV7-2 and TRBJ2-5 provide the parts outside the CDR3, is GAGVSQSPSNKVTEKGKDVELRCDPISGHTALYWYRQSLGQGLEFLIYFQGNSAPDKSGLPSDRFSAERTGGSVSTLTIQRTQQEDSAVYLCASSLAPPRETQYFGPGTRLLVL.

This clonotype was seen many times. This chain joins TRBV27 and TRBJ2-2; no firm D call. V lost 2 bases and J 8 bases, leaving 9 bases between the germline ends. Germline assignment: CDR1 MNHEY and CDR2 SMNVEV (reference sequence). The CDR3 loop spans 13 amino acids. The CDR3 sequence: CASSLMAVGELFF. CDR3 nucleotides: TGTGCCAGCAGTTTAATGGCCGTGGGGGAGCTGTTTTTT.

At least ten counts were recorded for this clonotype. CDR3 nucleotide sequence: TGTGCCAGCAGTTTCCTAATAGGGGGGGCTTTCTTT. Translating it yields CASSFLIGGAFF. V gene TRBV28 combines with J gene TRBJ1-1; D is possibly TRBD1 (6 bases). V was clipped by 3 bases and J by 11 bases, with 13 bases between them. The CDR3 runs to 12 residues. Looked up from germline, CDR1 is MDHEN and CDR2 is SYDVKM.

This clonotype was counted at least ten times. The chain is built from TRBV6-1 and TRBJ1-5; D unclear. The germline CDR1 and CDR2 sequences are MNHNS and SASEGT. CDR3 size: 12 residues. Trimming removed 2 bases from V and 4 bases from J, with 3 bases in between. The CDR3 sequence is CASSESNQPQHF. The CDR3 DNA reads TGTGCCAGCAGTGAATCTAATCAGCCCCAGCATTTT.

This clonotype appeared many times. V usage is TRBV20-1 and J usage is TRBJ2-5, with TRBD2 matching over 14 bases. Germline values: CDR1 DFQATT, CDR2 SNEGSKA (reference sequence). V shed 3 bases, J shed 1 base, and the junction held 1 base outside the gene matches. CDR3 length equals 15 residues. CDR3 protein: CSASGLAGGQETQYF. The CDR3, as DNA: TGCAGTGCTAGCGGACTAGCGGGGGGCCAAGAGACCCAGTACTTC.

This clonotype showed up many times. The chain is built from TRBV27 and TRBJ1-2; 7 nucleotides agree with TRBD1. The CDR3 runs 15 residues. Germline values: CDR1 MNHEY, CDR2 SMNVEV (reference sequence). V shed 1 base, J shed 8 bases, and the junction held 10 bases outside the gene matches. The CDR3 nucleotides read TGTGCCAGCAGTTTATTCAAGAGGGGGCCGGGGGGCTACACCTTC. The encoded protein is CASSLFKRGPGGYTF.

This clonotype was detected many times. The rearrangement links TRBV12-3 or TRBV12-4 to TRBJ1-1, with 10 bases lining up with TRBD1. This CDR3 region has 13 residues. The CDR3 here is CATGTGVNTEAFF. CDR3 nucleotide sequence: TGTGCGACCGGGACAGGGGTAAACACTGAAGCTTTCTTT.

The chain has TRBV28 and TRBJ1-6; D gene ambiguous. The CDR3 is 12 residues long. The V and J ends lost 2 bases and 16 bases respectively, with 12 bases between them. From germline, CDR1 is MDHEN and CDR2 SYDVKM. The CDR3 reads CASSLTGHPLHF. As DNA, the CDR3 is TGTGCCAGCAGTTTAACCGGCCACCCACTCCACTTT.

This clonotype was found many times. V is TRBV4-1 and J is TRBJ1-6; D gene unclear. The germline V gene encodes CDR1 MGHRA and CDR2 YSYEKL. V shed 1 base and J shed 7 bases, with 14 bases lying between them. The CDR3 runs to 16 residues. CDR3 sequence reads: CASSQGGLSLNSPLHF. The CDR3 DNA is TGCGCCAGCAGCCAAGGAGGCCTGTCCTTAAATTCACCCCTCCACTTT.

This clonotype appeared many times. This chain joins TRBV7-6 and TRBJ2-5; 7 nucleotides align to TRBD2. V trimming: 3 bases; J trimming: 3 bases; junction bases outside the gene matches: 7. Germline lookup yields CDR1 SGHVS and CDR2 FNYEAQ. The CDR3 spans 15 residues. The CDR3 loop is CASSFSGSGEETQYF. DNA for the CDR3: TGTGCCAGCAGCTTCTCCGGGAGCGGGGAAGAGACCCAGTACTTC.

Ten or more counts support this clonotype. This chain joins TRBV6-1 and TRBJ1-2, with D perhaps matching TRBD1 (5 bases). The V gene's germline CDR1 is MNHNS and CDR2 SASEGT. V lost 6 bases and J lost 0, with 20 bases in between. The CDR3 covers 17 residues. The CDR3 DNA follows: TGTGCCAGCAGGGATTGGGGCCTCCAACAAGCTAACTATGGCTACACCTTC. This translates into CASRDWGLQQANYGYTF.

Ten or more counts support this clonotype. CDR3 protein: CASDIAGNQPQHF. CDR3 nucleotides: TGTGCCAGTGATATCGCGGGCAATCAGCCCCAGCATTTT. The V and J genes are TRBV19 and TRBJ1-5; D is unresolved. The CDR3 is 13 amino acids. CDR1 and CDR2 from the germline V gene are LNHDA and SQIVND (reference sequence). Trimming left V 8 bases short and J 2 bases short, with 10 bases between.

V is TRBV27 and J is TRBJ1-6; 10 nucleotides match TRBD1. With 5 bases clipped from V and 5 bases from J, the junction kept 6 bases outside the gene matches. CDR3 length: 16 amino acids. Per germline, CDR1 MNHEY and CDR2 SMNVEV (reference sequence). The DNA of the CDR3 is TGTGCCAGCAGTCCCAGGGACAGGGGTAATAATTCACCCCTCCACTTT. Amino acid sequence: CASSPRDRGNNSPLHF.

This clonotype has at least ten counts. CDR3 protein: CAAPKGPSYEQYF. CDR3 DNA: TGTGCCGCCCCTAAGGGACCCTCCTACGAGCAGTACTTC. The chain links TRBV28 to TRBJ2-7; D might be TRBD1 or TRBD2, each matching 5 bases. V was pared by 11 bases and J by 0 bases, with 14 bases between. Germline V gene sequence: CDR1 MDHEN, CDR2 SYDVKM. The CDR3 has 13 residues.